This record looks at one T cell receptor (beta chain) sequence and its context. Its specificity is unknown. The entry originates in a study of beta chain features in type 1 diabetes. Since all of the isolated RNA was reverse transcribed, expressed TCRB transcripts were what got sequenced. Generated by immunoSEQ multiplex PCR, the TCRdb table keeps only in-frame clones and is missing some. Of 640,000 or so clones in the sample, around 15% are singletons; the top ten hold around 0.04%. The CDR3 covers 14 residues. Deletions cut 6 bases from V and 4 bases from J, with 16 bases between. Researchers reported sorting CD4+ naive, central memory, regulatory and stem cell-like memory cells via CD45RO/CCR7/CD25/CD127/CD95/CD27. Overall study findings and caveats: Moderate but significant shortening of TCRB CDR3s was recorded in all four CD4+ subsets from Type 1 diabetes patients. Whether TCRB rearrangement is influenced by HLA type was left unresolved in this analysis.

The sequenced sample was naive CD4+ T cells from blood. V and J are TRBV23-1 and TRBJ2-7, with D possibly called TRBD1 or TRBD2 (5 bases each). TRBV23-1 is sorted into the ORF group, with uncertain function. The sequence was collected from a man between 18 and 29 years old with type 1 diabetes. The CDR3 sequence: CASSRPGPFYEQYF. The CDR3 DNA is TGCGCCAGCAGCCGACCGGGACCTTTTTACGAGCAGTACTTC.